Following are 21 T cell receptor beta chains from one sample sequenced in a study of T cell repertoires in cytomegalovirus infection. TCRdb called the reads again in MiXCR, with one record for every CDR3 protein. The sample carries 100,000 to 150,000 distinct CDR3 sequences, approximately 24% recorded once. What these receptors recognize is not known. Material: PBMCs, sequenced either directly or after in vitro stimulation (not recorded which). These receptor sequences come from a human donor in good health (CMV status not recorded). Some clones in this sample may be carry-over from other donors' samples.

V and J are TRBV19 and TRBJ1-3, with D possibly TRBD1 on 5 matching bases. There are 15 residues in the CDR3. Trimming took off 9 bases at V and 1 base at J, with 16 bases between the two ends. CDR1 and CDR2 (germline): LNHDA, SQIVND (reference sequence). CDR3 nucleotides: TGTGCCAGCCAACTGGGAAGGGGTTCTGGAAACACCATATATTTT. It is translated as CASQLGRGSGNTIYF.

This clonotype was seen more than once but under ten times. This sequence joins TRBV7-2 and TRBJ2-7, with no clear D. V was clipped by 2 bases and J by 0 bases, with 5 bases between them. Germline lookup yields CDR1 SGHTA and CDR2 FQGNSA. There are 13 residues in the CDR3. Here the CDR3 reads CASSLIISYEQYF. The CDR3 DNA reads as TGTGCCAGCAGCTTAATTATCTCCTACGAGCAGTACTTC. The whole variable domain, remainder taken from reference TRBV7-2 and TRBJ2-7, is GAGVSQSPSNKVTEKGKDVELRCDPISGHTALYWYRQSLGQGLEFLIYFQGNSAPDKSGLPSDRFSAERTGGSVSTLTIQRTQQEDSAVYLCASSLIISYEQYFGPGTRLTVT.

The CDR3 DNA is TGTGCCAGCAGCTCAGTAGCGGGAGCCCATACGCAGTATTTT. Translating it yields CASSSVAGAHTQYF. V and J are TRBV7-2 and TRBJ2-3; 9 bases are a match to TRBD2. Germline loops: CDR1 SGHTA, CDR2 FQGNSA. CDR3 length: 14 residues. J was trimmed by 7 bases and V by 4 bases; bases with no gene match: 6.

In this sample, this clonotype turned up a few times. The chain employs TRBV19 and TRBJ1-2, with 7 bases matching TRBD1. With V trimmed by 4 bases and J by 2 bases, 22 bases remained unmatched. CDR3 length equals 20 residues. Germline lookup yields CDR1 LNHDA and CDR2 SQIVND (reference sequence). The CDR3, as DNA: TGTGCCAGTAGTACTTCACGGGACAGCGAAAAAGATATGCCCAACTATGGCTACACCTTC. Its translation: CASSTSRDSEKDMPNYGYTF.

The chain is built from TRBV19 and TRBJ1-2; D not resolved. Trimming removed 5 bases at V and 6 bases at J, with 10 bases between. Germline CDR1 and CDR2: LNHDA and SQIVND (reference sequence). The CDR3 runs 12 residues. In nucleotides, the CDR3 is TGTGCCAGTAGTGGGAGCTCGGATGGCTACACCTTC. Amino acid sequence: CASSGSSDGYTF.

V is TRBV7-2 and J is TRBJ1-2; D ambiguous. V lost 1 base and J lost 5, with 14 bases in between. Per germline, CDR1 SGHTA and CDR2 FQGNSA. This CDR3 region has 15 residues. In DNA form, the CDR3 reads TGTGCCAGCAGCTTAGGTTGGGAGGGTGGGTATGGCTACACCTTC. Its protein is CASSLGWEGGYGYTF.

This clonotype turned up a few times. The V and J genes are TRBV12-3 or TRBV12-4 and TRBJ2-3, with D unclear. Deletions cut 3 bases from V and 0 bases from J, with 10 bases between. The CDR3 consists of 15 residues. CDR3 region: CASSLKSASTDTQYF. As DNA, the CDR3 is TGTGCCAGCAGTTTGAAATCTGCCAGCACAGATACGCAGTATTTT.

The genes are TRBV7-6 and TRBJ2-1; 11 bases agree with TRBD2. Germline assignment: CDR1 SGHVS and CDR2 FNYEAQ. CDR3 length: 19 residues. J lost 4 bases, V lost 1 base, and 12 bases had no gene match. In DNA form, the CDR3 reads TGTGCCAGCAGCTTAGGAAGAACTAGCGGGAGAATGGGATACAATGAGCAGTTCTTC. Translation gives CASSLGRTSGRMGYNEQFF.

This clonotype was observed a handful of times. The chain recombines TRBV11-2 with TRBJ2-5; 9 bases line up with TRBD1. CDR1 SGHAT and CDR2 FQNNGV come from the germline V gene. The CDR3 spans 14 residues. Trimming at V came to 3 bases and at J to 2 bases, leaving 1 base not matched to a gene. The CDR3 nucleotides read TGTGCCAGCAGCTTCGGGACAGGGCAAGAGACCCAGTACTTC. Encoded protein: CASSFGTGQETQYF.

The V gene is TRBV4-3, the J gene TRBJ2-1; tentative D call: TRBD2 (6 bases). This CDR3 spans 17 amino acids. Germline-derived CDR1 and CDR2 are LGHNA and YSLEER. Deletions cut 1 base from V and 6 bases from J, with 19 bases between. CDR3 loop: CASSQGWTTLSPNEQFF. Written as DNA, the CDR3 is TGCGCCAGCAGCCAAGGCTGGACTACCTTATCTCCCAATGAGCAGTTCTTC.

The sample holds many counts of this clonotype. V is TRBV7-2 and J is TRBJ2-2; D unclear. CDR1 and CDR2 (germline): SGHTA, FQGNSA. The CDR3 is made up of 13 amino acids. With 2 bases removed from V and 5 bases from J, the gap between germline ends came to 6 bases. The CDR3 nucleotides read TGTGCCAGCAGCTTAAAGCATACCGGGGAGCTGTTTTTT. Its translation is CASSLKHTGELFF. Full variable domain (remainder filled in from reference TRBV7-2 and TRBJ2-2): GAGVSQSPSNKVTEKGKDVELRCDPISGHTALYWYRQSLGQGLEFLIYFQGNSAPDKSGLPSDRFSAERTGGSVSTLTIQRTQQEDSAVYLCASSLKHTGELFFGEGSRLTVL.

This chain links TRBV18 with TRBJ1-1, with a tentative D call TRBD1 (5 bases). The V gene's germline CDR1 is KGHSH and CDR2 LQKENI. CDR3 size: 14 residues. V was shortened by 6 bases and J by 2 bases, with 13 bases between the two germline ends. The CDR3 loop is CASSPKDSNTEAFF. The CDR3 DNA sequence: TGTGCCAGCTCTCCCAAAGACAGTAACACTGAAGCTTTCTTT.

The table lists this clonotype with many counts. The CDR3 sequence: CASSLGPTASMGEQYF. As DNA, the CDR3 is TGTGCCAGCAGCTTAGGACCCACAGCAAGTATGGGCGAGCAGTACTTC. The chain joins TRBV7-2 to TRBJ2-7; D uncertain. The CDR3 is 16 residues long. V lost 1 base to trimming and J lost 6 bases, with 19 bases between them. CDR1 is SGHTA, CDR2 FQGNSA, per germline.

The J gene is TRBJ2-1, the V gene TRBV6-1; 11 positions match TRBD2. This CDR3 has 16 residues. CDR1 is MNHNS and CDR2 is SASEGT in the germline V gene. J gave up 4 bases and V 6 bases, and 8 bases lay outside the gene matches. The CDR3 here is CASRRDSGRVYNEQFF. Written as DNA, the CDR3 is TGTGCCAGCAGGCGGGATAGCGGGAGGGTATACAATGAGCAGTTCTTC.

V and J are TRBV30 and TRBJ1-5; 8 bases agree with TRBD1. The CDR3 is made up of 12 amino acids. Germline-derived CDR1 and CDR2 are GTSNPN and SVGIG (reference sequence). V was clipped by 3 bases and J by 6 bases; unmatched bases: 1. CDR3: CAWSQGAQPQHF. DNA of the CDR3: TGTGCCTGGAGCCAGGGGGCTCAGCCCCAGCATTTT.

The chain uses TRBV12-3 or TRBV12-4 and TRBJ2-3, with 12 positions matching TRBD2. Trimming took 7 bases from V and 4 from J; bases not matched to a gene: 12. The CDR3 length is 17 residues. CDR3 protein: CASTQNRLAGVSDTQYF. As DNA, the CDR3 is TGTGCCAGCACTCAGAACCGACTAGCGGGAGTTTCAGATACGCAGTATTTT.

The chain joins TRBV28 to TRBJ2-7; D is undetermined. The germline V and J ends were trimmed by 3 bases and 4 bases, with 10 bases remaining between them. The CDR3 sequence is 13 residues long. The germline V gene has CDR1 MDHEN and CDR2 SYDVKM. The CDR3 is CASSFSGSYEQYF. CDR3 DNA: TGTGCCAGCAGTTTTAGTGGGTCGTACGAGCAGTACTTC. The whole variable domain, filled in from reference TRBV28 and TRBJ2-7, reads DVKVTQSSRYLVKRTGEKVFLECVQDMDHENMFWYRQDPGLGLRLIYFSYDVKMKEKGDIPEGYSVSREKKERFSLILESASTNQTSMYLCASSFSGSYEQYFGPGTRLTVT.

The V call is TRBV19, the J call TRBJ2-1; D uncertain. This CDR3 is built from 13 residues. The V and J ends lost 3 bases and 3 bases respectively, with 6 bases between them. CDR1 LNHDA and CDR2 SQIVND come from the germline V gene (reference sequence). The CDR3 DNA sequence: TGTGCCAGTAGTATCTTTCTCTACAATGAGCAGTTCTTC. Translating gives CASSIFLYNEQFF.

In this sample, this clonotype turned up many times. The rearrangement uses TRBV28 and TRBJ2-7, with TRBD2 identical over 9 bases. The CDR3 spans 14 residues. The trim removed 8 bases at V and 2 bases at J, leaving 7 bases unmatched. CDR1 and CDR2 (germline): MDHEN, SYDVKM. The CDR3 region is CASASGGSTYEQYF. The CDR3 region has the DNA TGTGCCAGCGCAAGCGGGGGGAGTACCTACGAGCAGTACTTC.

Turning to this clonotype: One end of the junction is discordant with germline, which a read error may explain. This chain connects TRBV3-1 to TRBJ1-5; D gene uncertain. The germline V gene encodes CDR1 LGHDT and CDR2 YNNKEL (reference sequence). The CDR3 is made up of 15 amino acids. The DNA for the CDR3 is TGTGCCACCAGCCAAGGGTCAGTAAGCAATCAGCCCCAGCATTTT. Protein sequence: CATSQGSVSNQPQHF.

The chain links TRBV11-2 to TRBJ2-2, with 10 bases matching TRBD2. V gave up 4 bases and J gave up 4 bases; unmatched junction bases: 3. Germline loops: CDR1 SGHAT, CDR2 FQNNGV. The CDR3 is 15 residues long. The CDR3 DNA is TGTGCCAGCAGCTATCTAGCGGGGGCCACCGGGGAGCTGTTTTTT. This gives the protein CASSYLAGATGELFF.